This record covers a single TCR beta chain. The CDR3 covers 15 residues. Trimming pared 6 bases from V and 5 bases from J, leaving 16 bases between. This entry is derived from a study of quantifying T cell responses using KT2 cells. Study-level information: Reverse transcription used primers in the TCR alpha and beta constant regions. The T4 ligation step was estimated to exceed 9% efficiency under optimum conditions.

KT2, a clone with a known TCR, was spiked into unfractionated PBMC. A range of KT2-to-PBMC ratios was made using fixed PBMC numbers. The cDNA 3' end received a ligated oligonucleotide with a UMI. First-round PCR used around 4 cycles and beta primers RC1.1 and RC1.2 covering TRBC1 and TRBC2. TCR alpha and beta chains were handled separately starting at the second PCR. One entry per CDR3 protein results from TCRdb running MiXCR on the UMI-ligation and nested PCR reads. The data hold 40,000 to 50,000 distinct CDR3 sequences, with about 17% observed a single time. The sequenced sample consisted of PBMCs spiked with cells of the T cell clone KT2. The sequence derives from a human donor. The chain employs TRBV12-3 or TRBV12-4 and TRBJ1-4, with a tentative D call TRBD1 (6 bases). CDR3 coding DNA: TGTGCCAGCAGCCACAACAGGGTCGGGAATGAAAAACTGTTTTTT. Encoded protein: CASSHNRVGNEKLFF.